This TCR beta chain was identified during a study of cytomegalovirus exposure and HLA in healthy donors. General study results and limits: Later analysis identified 16,000 or so TCR beta sequences associated with HLA alleles, using a false discovery rate threshold of 0.05. In an earlier analysis, productive rearrangement rates for most beta V segments clustered near 87% or 30%.

V lost 1 base to trimming and J lost 10 bases; unmatched junction nucleotides: 12. Per the germline V gene, CDR1 is GTSNPN and CDR2 is SVGIG (reference sequence). This CDR3 region has 16 residues. This clone was counted a few times. Its antigen is currently unknown. PCR used 60 Vbeta primers and 13 Jbeta primers. The data were produced by immunoSEQ multiplex PCR, yet TCRdb's version contains in-frame clones alone and is incomplete. The data contain about 160,000 clones, around 84% of them singletons. The TCR sequence derives from a boy younger than 10 in good health and CMV-seronegative. Sequenced: PBMCs. The V call is TRBV30, the J call TRBJ2-1, with 11 bases aligning to TRBD2. CDR3 DNA: TGTGCCTGGAGTGGGGGGGGACTAGCGGTGAGACGGGAGCAGTTCTTC. It translates to CAWSGGGLAVRREQFF.